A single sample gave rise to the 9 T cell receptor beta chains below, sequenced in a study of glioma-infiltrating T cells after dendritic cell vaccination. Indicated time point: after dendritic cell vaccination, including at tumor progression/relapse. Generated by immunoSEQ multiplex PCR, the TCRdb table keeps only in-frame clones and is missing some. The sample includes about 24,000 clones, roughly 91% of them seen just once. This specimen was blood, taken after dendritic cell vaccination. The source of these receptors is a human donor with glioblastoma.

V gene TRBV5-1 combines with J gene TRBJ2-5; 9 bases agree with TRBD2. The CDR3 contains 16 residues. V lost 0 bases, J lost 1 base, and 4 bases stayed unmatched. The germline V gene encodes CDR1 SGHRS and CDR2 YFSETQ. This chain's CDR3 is CASSLEPSGAQETQYF. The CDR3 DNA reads TGCGCCAGCAGCTTGGAACCTAGCGGGGCCCAAGAGACCCAGTACTTC.

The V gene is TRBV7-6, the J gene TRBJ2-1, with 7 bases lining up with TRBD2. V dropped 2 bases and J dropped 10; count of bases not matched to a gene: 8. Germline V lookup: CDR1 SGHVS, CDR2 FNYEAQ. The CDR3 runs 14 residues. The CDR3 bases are TGTGCCAGCAGCTTATTTCGGGGGGAGGACGAGCAGTTCTTC. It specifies CASSLFRGEDEQFF.

CDR3: CSVVLRTPNSEAFF. The CDR3 nucleotides are TGCAGCGTTGTTTTACGGACACCAAACTCTGAAGCTTTCTTT. The chain joins TRBV29-1 to TRBJ1-1, with D tentatively TRBD1 (5 bases). Germline V lookup: CDR1 SQVTM, CDR2 ANQGSEA. With 4 bases removed from V and 6 bases from J, the gap between germline ends came to 18 bases. The CDR3 sequence is 14 residues long.

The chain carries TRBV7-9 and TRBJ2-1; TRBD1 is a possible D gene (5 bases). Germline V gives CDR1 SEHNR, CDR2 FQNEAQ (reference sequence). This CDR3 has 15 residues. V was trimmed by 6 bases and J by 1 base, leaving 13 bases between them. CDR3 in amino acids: CASSHRRPSYNEQFF. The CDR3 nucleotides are TGTGCCAGCAGTCACAGGAGACCATCCTACAATGAGCAGTTCTTC.

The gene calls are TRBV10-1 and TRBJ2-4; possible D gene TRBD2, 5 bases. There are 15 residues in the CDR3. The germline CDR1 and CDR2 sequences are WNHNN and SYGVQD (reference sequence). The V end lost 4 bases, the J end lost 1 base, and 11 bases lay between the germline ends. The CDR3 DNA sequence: TGCGCCAGCAGTGGAGGGTCGGGGGCCAAAAACATTCAGTACTTC. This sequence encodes CASSGGSGAKNIQYF.

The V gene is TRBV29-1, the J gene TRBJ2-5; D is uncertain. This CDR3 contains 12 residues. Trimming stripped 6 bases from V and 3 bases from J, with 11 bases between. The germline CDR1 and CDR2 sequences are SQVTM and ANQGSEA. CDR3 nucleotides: TGCAGCGTGAGACATGAAAAAGAGACCCAGTACTTC. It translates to CSVRHEKETQYF.

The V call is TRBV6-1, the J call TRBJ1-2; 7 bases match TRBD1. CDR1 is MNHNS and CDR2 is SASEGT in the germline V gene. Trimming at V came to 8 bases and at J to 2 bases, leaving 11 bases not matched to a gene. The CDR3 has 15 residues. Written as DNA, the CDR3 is TGTGCCAGCGGACCTATCGGCAGGGGGAACTATGGCTACACCTTC. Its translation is CASGPIGRGNYGYTF.

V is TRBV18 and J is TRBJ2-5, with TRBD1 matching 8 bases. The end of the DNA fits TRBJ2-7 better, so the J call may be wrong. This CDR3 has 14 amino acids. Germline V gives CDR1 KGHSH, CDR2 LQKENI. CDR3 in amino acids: CASSRQGYFAEQYF. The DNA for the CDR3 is TGTGCCAGCTCAAGACAGGGGTATTTCGCCGAGCAGTACTTC.

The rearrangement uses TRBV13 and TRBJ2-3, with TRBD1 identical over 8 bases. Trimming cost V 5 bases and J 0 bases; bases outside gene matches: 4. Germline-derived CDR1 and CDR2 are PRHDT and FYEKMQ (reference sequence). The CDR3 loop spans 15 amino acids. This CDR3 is CASSLRGPSTDTQYF. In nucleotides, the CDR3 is TGTGCCAGCAGCCTCAGGGGGCCTAGCACAGATACGCAGTATTTT.